This T cell receptor beta chain was obtained from a study of OX40 agonist ivuxolimab in advanced cancers. Study-level background: Patients were treated with ivuxolimab, an agonistic anti-OX40 (CD134) antibody.

V lost 8 bases to trimming and J lost 4 bases; unmatched junction nucleotides: 7. The CDR3 runs 13 residues. Germline values: CDR1 MDHEN, CDR2 SYDVKM. Here immunoSEQ multiplex PCR was the method, and the copy in TCRdb shows in-frame clones only, minus some. Of under 100,000 clones in the sample, 91% are singletons; the top ten hold around 2.5%. On this clone itself: The antigen is undetermined.

Study results and limitations: Low normalized T-cell clonal expansion also characterized some of the nonresponders. At 0.1 to 3.0 mg/kg and by week 6, clonal expansion occurred in CD4+ and CD8+ blood T cells. Expanded clones were, on average, more numerous in CD8+ T cells than in CD4+.

The chain carries TRBV28 and TRBJ2-7, with 8 bases matching TRBD1. The receptor was derived from an adult with an advanced solid tumor such as melanoma, head and neck, liver or kidney cancer. Specimen: CD4+ or CD8+ T cells sorted from blood, collected in a trial of the OX40 agonist ivuxolimab. CDR3 amino acids: CASGKGQAYEQYF. The DNA for the CDR3 is TGTGCCAGCGGGAAGGGACAGGCGTACGAGCAGTACTTC.